The sequence of this T cell receptor beta chain was determined in a study of cytomegalovirus exposure and HLA in healthy donors. Study findings and constraints: Later analysis identified around 15,000 TCR beta sequences associated with HLA alleles, using a false discovery rate threshold of 0.05. The listing of 160 or so TCR beta chains classed them as cytomegalovirus-associated. For most TCR beta V segments, an earlier analysis put the productive rate at about 87% or about 30% of the time.

Turning to this clone: Its antigen is not known.

The germline V gene encodes CDR1 SEHNR and CDR2 FQNEAQ (reference sequence). CDR3 length: 13 amino acids. Trimming left V 3 bases short and J 8 bases short, with 13 bases between. 60 Vbeta and 13 Jbeta primers were used in PCR. The method was immunoSEQ multiplex PCR; TCRdb's version includes in-frame clones alone and lacks a portion of them. The table includes roughly 150,000 clones, approximately 83% detected once. The TCR originated in a male donor in good health and CMV-seronegative. The sequenced material came from PBMCs. The chain joins TRBV7-9 to TRBJ1-1; a possible D gene is TRBD1 (5 bases). In nucleotides, the CDR3 is TGTGCCAGCAGCTTGTCAGCGGGGGGGGAAGCTTTCTTT. It specifies CASSLSAGGEAFF.